This TCR beta chain comes out of a study of CD8+CD57+ T cells in acquired aplastic anemia. Study information: Quantities of DNA derived from sorted CD4+ and CD8+ cells averaged approximately 3 ug. Points from the study as a whole: Patients and controls were found to share twenty-nine CD8+ CDR3 sequences.

About this clonotype itself: Antigen: not known.

Genomic DNA provided the template from which TCR beta VDJ and CDR3 profiles were obtained. TCRdb re-called the reads through MiXCR, storing one row per CDR3 protein. The sample yields 180,000 or so distinct CDR3 sequences, approximately 52% seen once. This CDR3 is built from 11 residues. CDR1 SGHDN and CDR2 FVKESK come from the germline V gene. V was clipped by 4 bases and J by 5 bases, with 5 bases between them. Those patients picked for sequencing had displayed CD8+CD57+ cell expansion on flow cytometry. A severe acquired aplastic anemia diagnosis applied to all patients. The V and J genes are TRBV14 and TRBJ2-5; the D is unclear. The receptor was derived from a human donor with aplastic anemia. The sample was sorted CD4+, CD8+, or CD8+CD57+ T cells (not recorded which) from PBMCs. The CDR3 loop reads CASSPWETQYF. The DNA for the CDR3 is TGTGCCAGCAGCCCCTGGGAGACCCAGTACTTC.